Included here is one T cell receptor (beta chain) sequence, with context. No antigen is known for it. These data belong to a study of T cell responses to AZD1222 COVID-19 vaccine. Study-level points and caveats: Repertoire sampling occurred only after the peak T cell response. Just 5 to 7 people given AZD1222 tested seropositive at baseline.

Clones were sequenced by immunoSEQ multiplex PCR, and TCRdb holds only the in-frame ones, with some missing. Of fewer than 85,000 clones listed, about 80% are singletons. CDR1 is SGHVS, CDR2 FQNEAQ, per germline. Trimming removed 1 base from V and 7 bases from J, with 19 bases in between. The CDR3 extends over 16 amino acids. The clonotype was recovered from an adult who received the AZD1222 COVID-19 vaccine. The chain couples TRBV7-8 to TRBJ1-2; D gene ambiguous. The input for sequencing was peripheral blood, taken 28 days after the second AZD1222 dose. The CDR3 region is CASSLEGSWASGGYTF. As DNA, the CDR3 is TGTGCCAGCAGCTTAGAAGGGTCTTGGGCGTCCGGTGGCTACACCTTC.